The 21 T cell receptor beta chains listed next were all sequenced from one sample in a study of regulatory T cells in long-lasting Graves disease. Researchers made TCR beta libraries by using iRepertoire HTBI primers and running Arm-PCR on CDR3 regions. TCRdb fed the multiplex PCR reads into MiXCR, producing one record per CDR3 protein. Altogether about 430,000 distinct CDR3 sequences are present, approximately 15% being singletons, with the ten largest covering over 7.5%. Described time point: newly diagnosed GD, antithyroid drugs for less than 3 months. Making the TCR library involved RNA that had been extracted from PBMCs. This sample also belongs to another study, concerning T cells in Graves' hyperthyroidism and ophthalmopathy.

The material sequenced was peripheral blood mononuclear cells (PBMCs), taken at new diagnosis, from a patient treated with antithyroid drugs. These receptors all come from a woman in her forties with Graves disease.

This clonotype was observed many times. The genes are TRBV29-1 and TRBJ1-1; possibly TRBD1 for D (5 bases). V lost 8 bases to trimming and J lost 1 base, with 11 bases between them. The CDR3 totals 12 residues. Germline assignment: CDR1 SQVTM and CDR2 ANQGSEA. For the CDR3, the DNA is TGCAGCACCGAGGGACGGAACACTGAAGCTTTCTTT. Its protein is CSTEGRNTEAFF.

This clonotype was detected ten times or more. The rearrangement links TRBV7-9 to TRBJ2-3, with 9 bases identical to TRBD2. Unmatched junction bases numbered 6, after V lost 8 bases and J lost 0 bases. Germline values: CDR1 SEHNR, CDR2 FQNEAQ (reference sequence). The CDR3 consists of 15 residues. The CDR3 loop is CASQSAGGSTDTQYF. The CDR3 nucleotides are TGTGCCAGCCAATCGGCGGGAGGGAGCACAGATACGCAGTATTTT.

This clonotype was found many times. This chain connects TRBV30 to TRBJ1-1; D is unresolved. CDR3 length equals 11 residues. Germline loops: CDR1 GTSNPN, CDR2 SVGIG (reference sequence). Deletions cut 4 bases from V and 5 bases from J, with 8 bases between. In nucleotides, the CDR3 is TGTGCCTGGATGACGGCGACTGAAGCTTTCTTT. The encoded protein is CAWMTATEAFF.

The chain combines TRBV20-1 with TRBJ2-5; 13 bases map to TRBD2. CDR1 DFQATT and CDR2 SNEGSKA come from the germline V gene (reference sequence). V lost 5 bases, J lost 4 bases, and 10 bases stayed unmatched. The CDR3 is 16 residues long. Here the CDR3 DNA reads TGCAGTGCTCGGCCCAGGACTAGCGGGAGTTCAGAGACCCAGTACTTC. Encoded protein: CSARPRTSGSSETQYF.

The CDR3 sequence is CSASQSNTGELFF. As DNA, the CDR3 is TGCAGTGCTAGTCAATCGAACACCGGGGAGCTGTTTTTT. V usage is TRBV20-1 and J usage is TRBJ2-2; D gene ambiguous. Trimming pared 3 bases from V and 0 bases from J, leaving 5 bases between. This CDR3 contains 13 residues. The V gene's germline CDR1 is DFQATT and CDR2 SNEGSKA (reference sequence).

The rearrangement joins TRBV6-5 to TRBJ2-1; 7 bases map to TRBD1. V dropped 2 bases and J dropped 12; count of bases not matched to a gene: 10. The CDR3 has 14 amino acids. CDR1 and CDR2 (germline): MNHEY, SVGAGI. The chain's CDR3 is CASSYRLTGYGQFF. The CDR3 coding sequence is TGTGCCAGCAGTTACCGATTGACAGGGTACGGGCAGTTCTTC.

There are a few counts of this clonotype. A far bigger clonotype differs at one base, so this is likely a read error. The chain couples TRBV27 to TRBJ2-3, with TRBD1 matching over 8 bases. The DNA matches TRBJ2-7 better at its end, which makes the J call doubtful. Germline-derived CDR1 and CDR2 are MNHEY and SMNVEV (reference sequence). The CDR3 is made up of 14 amino acids. This chain's CDR3 is CASSPRTGPIEQYF. The CDR3 DNA is TGTGCCAGCAGTCCCAGGACAGGGCCCATCGAGCAGTACTTC.

The chain recombines TRBV18 with TRBJ1-4; 7 bases line up with TRBD1. Looked up from germline, CDR1 is KGHSH and CDR2 is LQKENI. With V trimmed by 6 bases and J by 5 bases, 9 bases remained unmatched. This CDR3 has 15 residues. The CDR3 DNA is TGTGCCAGCTCGTCAACCGGGACAGAGAATGAAAAACTGTTTTTT. Its translation: CASSSTGTENEKLFF.

This clonotype has a count of ten or more. This rearrangement joins TRBV9 to TRBJ2-5; 11 bases match TRBD2. There are 18 residues in the CDR3. J gave up 3 bases and V 1 base, and 11 bases lay outside the gene matches. In germline, CDR1 is SGDLS, CDR2 YYNGEE. CDR3 nucleotide sequence: TGTGCCAGCAGCGTACCCCGAACTAGCGGGAGTCGTGAAGAGACCCAGTACTTC. Encoded protein: CASSVPRTSGSREETQYF.

In its sample, this clonotype was seen many times. V gene TRBV18 combines with J gene TRBJ2-7; 11 bases are shared with TRBD2. Germline loops: CDR1 KGHSH, CDR2 LQKENI. The V and J ends lost 1 base and 0 bases, in that order; junction bases with no gene match: 8. This CDR3 is 18 amino acids long. CDR3 coding DNA: TGTGCCAGCTCACCACGGGGGACTAGCGGACTCAGCTCCTACGAGCAGTACTTC. Protein: CASSPRGTSGLSSYEQYF.

This chain joins TRBV20-1 and TRBJ2-5; D may be TRBD1 (5 bases). The CDR3 length is 14 residues. V gave up 0 bases and J gave up 4 bases, with 12 bases separating them. Germline CDR1 reads DFQATT; CDR2 reads SNEGSKA (reference sequence). The CDR3 DNA reads as TGCAGTGCTAGAGATTCCCTGCAGGGAGAGACCCAGTACTTC. Its protein product is CSARDSLQGETQYF.

V is TRBV28 and J is TRBJ2-3; 7 nucleotides agree with TRBD1. Trimming removed 6 bases from V and 0 bases from J; junction bases left unmatched: 15. The germline gives CDR1 MDHEN, CDR2 SYDVKM. The CDR3 is made up of 18 amino acids. In DNA, the CDR3 is TGTGCCAGCAGCTTAGACACTTGGGGACAGAACAGCACAGATACGCAGTATTTT. Its protein is CASSLDTWGQNSTDTQYF.

This clonotype came up many times. This sequence joins TRBV28 and TRBJ1-5; D is perhaps TRBD1 (5 bases). The germline V gene has CDR1 MDHEN and CDR2 SYDVKM. The CDR3 consists of 17 residues. The V end lost 8 bases, the J end lost 2 bases, and 22 bases lay between the germline ends. Here the CDR3 reads CASVGTAQGLGNQPQHF. CDR3 in DNA: TGTGCCAGCGTCGGGACTGCCCAAGGTTTGGGCAATCAGCCCCAGCATTTT. The full variable domain, in which reference TRBV28 and TRBJ1-5 provide the parts outside the CDR3, is DVKVTQSSRYLVKRTGEKVFLECVQDMDHENMFWYRQDPGLGLRLIYFSYDVKMKEKGDIPEGYSVSREKKERFSLILESASTNQTSMYLCASVGTAQGLGNQPQHFGDGTRLSIL.

This clonotype was detected many times. The chain uses TRBV12-3 or TRBV12-4 and TRBJ2-7; D remains ambiguous. The CDR3 sequence is 12 residues long. V lost 4 bases and J 2 bases, leaving 6 bases between the germline ends. In DNA form, the CDR3 reads TGTGCCAGCAGTTCTACACCCTACGAGCAGTACTTC. It translates to CASSSTPYEQYF.

This clonotype came up many times. The V gene is TRBV5-5, the J gene TRBJ2-1; TRBD2 is a possible D gene (5 bases). CDR3 length equals 14 residues. Germline V gene data show CDR1 as SGHKS and CDR2 as YYEKEE (reference sequence). V was clipped by 0 bases and J by 8 bases, with 12 bases between them. CDR3 amino acids: CASSLGLANDEQFF. The CDR3, as DNA: TGTGCCAGCAGCTTGGGCCTAGCTAACGATGAGCAGTTCTTC.

This clonotype was seen at least ten times. The gene calls are TRBV28 and TRBJ2-7; TRBD1 matches at 9 bases. V was pared by 2 bases and J by 7 bases, with 3 bases of the junction left unmatched. Germline V gene sequence: CDR1 MDHEN, CDR2 SYDVKM. CDR3 length equals 13 residues. The CDR3 reads CASSLTGGEEQYF. The CDR3 region has the DNA TGTGCCAGCAGTTTAACAGGGGGCGAGGAGCAGTACTTC.

This clonotype was seen only a few times. The rearrangement uses TRBV7-3 and TRBJ1-1; possible D gene TRBD1, 5 bases. Germline V gene data show CDR1 as SGHTA and CDR2 as FQGTGA. The CDR3 spans 13 residues. The ends were cut back, 2 bases at V and 8 bases at J, with 12 bases in the middle. The CDR3 loop reads CASSLYQGEEAFF. CDR3 sequence (DNA): TGTGCCAGCAGCTTATATCAGGGCGAAGAAGCTTTCTTT.

This clonotype has ten or more counts. CDR3 bases: TGTGCCAGCAGCTTAACACCTGGACTAGCGGGAGGGACCTACAATGAGCAGTTCTTC. This translates into CASSLTPGLAGGTYNEQFF. The V gene is TRBV7-3, the J gene TRBJ2-1; 15 bases line up with TRBD2. The CDR3 loop spans 19 amino acids. The junction had 5 bases not matched to a gene; V was cut back by 0 bases and J by 2 bases. Germline loops: CDR1 SGHTA, CDR2 FQGTGA.

This clonotype was recorded many times. This rearrangement joins TRBV20-1 to TRBJ2-4, with TRBD2 identical over 11 bases. The CDR3 is 14 amino acids. After removal of 5 bases from V and 9 bases from J, the junction contained 9 bases not matched to a gene. The germline CDR1 and CDR2 sequences are DFQATT and SNEGSKA (reference sequence). CDR3 nucleotides: TGCAGTGCTGGGGGAAGACTAGCGGGGACCATTCAGTACTTC. It yields the protein CSAGGRLAGTIQYF.

This clonotype was seen repeatedly, ten times or more. The rearrangement joins TRBV12-3 or TRBV12-4 to TRBJ2-7; D might be TRBD2 (5 bases). This CDR3 contains 13 residues. Trimming shortened V by 4 bases and J by 6 bases, and 13 bases separated the two germline ends. CDR3 in amino acids: CASSSDLEVEQYF. CDR3 coding DNA: TGTGCCAGCAGTTCCGATCTGGAGGTCGAGCAGTACTTC.

This clonotype was detected ten times or more. V usage is TRBV30 and J usage is TRBJ2-2; the match to TRBD2 covers 10 bases. This CDR3 is 14 amino acids long. Trimming took 3 bases from V and 5 from J; bases not matched to a gene: 3. From germline, CDR1 is GTSNPN and CDR2 SVGIG (reference sequence). CDR3 in amino acids: CAWRPGLATGELFF. The CDR3 nucleotides read TGTGCCTGGAGACCGGGACTAGCGACCGGGGAGCTGTTTTTT.